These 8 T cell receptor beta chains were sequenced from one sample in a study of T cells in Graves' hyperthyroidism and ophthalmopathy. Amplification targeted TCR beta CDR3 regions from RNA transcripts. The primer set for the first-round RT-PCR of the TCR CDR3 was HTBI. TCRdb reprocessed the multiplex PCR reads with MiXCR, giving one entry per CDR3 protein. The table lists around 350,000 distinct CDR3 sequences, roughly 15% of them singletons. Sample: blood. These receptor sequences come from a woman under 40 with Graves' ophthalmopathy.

CDR3 DNA sequence: TGCGCCAGCAGCTTGGGCACAACAGGGGGCTCTGGTGAAAAACTGTTTTTT. Its protein product is CASSLGTTGGSGEKLFF. This chain links TRBV5-1 with TRBJ1-4, with 9 bases identical to TRBD1. With V trimmed by 0 bases and J by 7 bases, 10 bases remained unmatched. Per germline, CDR1 SGHRS and CDR2 YFSETQ. The CDR3 length is 17 residues.

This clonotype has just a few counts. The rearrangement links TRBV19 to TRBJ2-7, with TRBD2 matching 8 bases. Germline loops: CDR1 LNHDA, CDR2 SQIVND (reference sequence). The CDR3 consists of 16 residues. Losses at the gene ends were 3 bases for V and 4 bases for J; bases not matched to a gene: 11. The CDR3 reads CASSIARGGAEYEQYF. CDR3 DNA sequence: TGTGCCAGTAGTATCGCCCGGGGGGGGGCAGAGTACGAGCAGTACTTC.

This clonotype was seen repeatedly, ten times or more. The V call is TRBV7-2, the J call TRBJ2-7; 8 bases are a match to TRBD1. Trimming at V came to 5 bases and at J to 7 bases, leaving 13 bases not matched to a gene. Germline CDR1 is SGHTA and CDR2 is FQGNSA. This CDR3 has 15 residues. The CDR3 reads CASSELGRGRGEQYF. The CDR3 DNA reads TGTGCCAGCAGCGAACTGGGCAGGGGGCGCGGGGAGCAGTACTTC.

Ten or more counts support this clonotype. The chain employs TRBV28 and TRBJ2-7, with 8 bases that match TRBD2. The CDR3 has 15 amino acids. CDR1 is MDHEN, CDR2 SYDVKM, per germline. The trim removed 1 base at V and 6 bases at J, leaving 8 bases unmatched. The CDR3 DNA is TGTGCCAGCAGTTTATATCCGGGGGGGCATTTCGAGCAGTACTTC. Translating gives CASSLYPGGHFEQYF.

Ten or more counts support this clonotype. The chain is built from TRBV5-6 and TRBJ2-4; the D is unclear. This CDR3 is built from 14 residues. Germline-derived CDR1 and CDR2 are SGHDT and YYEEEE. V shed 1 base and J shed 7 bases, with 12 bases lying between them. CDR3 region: CASSLLDIGNIQYF. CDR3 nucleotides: TGTGCCAGCAGCTTGTTAGACATTGGGAACATTCAGTACTTC.

The CDR3: CASSFRRPPGIQYF. As DNA, the CDR3 is TGTGCCAGCAGTTTCCGCCGCCCCCCAGGCATTCAGTACTTC. This chain uses TRBV28 with TRBJ2-4; D ambiguous. Germline V gene lookup returns CDR1 MDHEN and CDR2 SYDVKM. Trimming left V 3 bases short and J 9 bases short, with 15 bases between. The CDR3 sequence is 14 residues long. The whole variable domain, remainder taken from reference TRBV28 and TRBJ2-4, is DVKVTQSSRYLVKRTGEKVFLECVQDMDHENMFWYRQDPGLGLRLIYFSYDVKMKEKGDIPEGYSVSREKKERFSLILESASTNQTSMYLCASSFRRPPGIQYFGAGTRLSVL.

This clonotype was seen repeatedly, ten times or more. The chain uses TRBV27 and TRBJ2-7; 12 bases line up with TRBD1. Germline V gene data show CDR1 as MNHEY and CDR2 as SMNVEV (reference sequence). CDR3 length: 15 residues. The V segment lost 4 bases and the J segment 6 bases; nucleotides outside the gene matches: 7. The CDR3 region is CASSSPGQGAFEQYF. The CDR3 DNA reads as TGTGCCAGCAGTTCACCGGGACAGGGGGCATTCGAGCAGTACTTC.

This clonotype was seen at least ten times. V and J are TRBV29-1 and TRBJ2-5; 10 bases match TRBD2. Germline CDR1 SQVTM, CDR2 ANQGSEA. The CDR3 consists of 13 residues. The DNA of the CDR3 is TGCAGGTACACTAGCGGGGTTACGGAGACCCAGTACTTC. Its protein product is CRYTSGVTETQYF.